The clone carrying this T cell receptor (beta chain) was recorded a few times. The data were taken from a study of OX40 agonist ivuxolimab in advanced cancers. Generated by immunoSEQ multiplex PCR, the TCRdb table keeps only in-frame clones and is missing some. This repertoire shows roughly 40,000 clones, 82% found once; its top ten account for roughly 23%. Trimming took off 3 bases at V and 4 bases at J, with 13 bases between the two ends. This CDR3 spans 15 amino acids. CDR1 LNHDA and CDR2 SQIVND come from the germline V gene (reference sequence). The source was CD4+ or CD8+ T cells sorted from blood, collected in a trial of the OX40 agonist ivuxolimab. The clonotype was recovered from an adult with an advanced solid tumor such as melanoma, head and neck, liver or kidney cancer. The chain combines TRBV19 with TRBJ2-1; possible D gene TRBD1, 6 bases. CDR3 bases: TGTGCCAGTAGTATGATGGCAGGGACATACAATGAGCAGTTCTTC. It is translated as CASSMMAGTYNEQFF.